This TCR beta chain appears in the sequencing data of a study of shared clonotypes between healthy human individuals. As defined, naive CD8 cells were CD45RO-negative and positively selected for CCR7, with terminally differentiated effector memory CD45RA+ cells excluded. Germline V gives CDR1 SGDLS, CDR2 YYNGEE. V dropped 0 bases and J dropped 2 bases, with 8 bases sitting between them. This CDR3 has 14 amino acids. Sequenced by immunoSEQ multiplex PCR; TCRdb stores in-frame clones only, minus some. The sample has about 2,100,000 clones, approximately 94% seen once. Of note for this clone: No antigen is known for it. In the same sample, other DNA sequences code for this CDR3.

Study-wide points: All-four-donor shared clonotypes had higher generation probabilities than non-shared clonotypes did. In a handful of donors, approximately 5% of naive CD4 clonotypes appeared in common. Naive subsets tended to show greater estimated richness than memory subsets. Apart from blood, nothing was sampled; tissue repertoires likely differ.

Sequences were obtained from naive CD8+ T cells from PBMCs. The chain couples TRBV9 to TRBJ1-2, with D perhaps TRBD1 (5 bases). The origin of this receptor is a man aged 18 to 30 in good health. Some clones in this sample may be carry-over from other donors' samples. The CDR3 sequence: CASSVGQGNYGYTF. In DNA, the CDR3 is TGTGCCAGCAGCGTAGGTCAGGGAAACTATGGCTACACCTTC.